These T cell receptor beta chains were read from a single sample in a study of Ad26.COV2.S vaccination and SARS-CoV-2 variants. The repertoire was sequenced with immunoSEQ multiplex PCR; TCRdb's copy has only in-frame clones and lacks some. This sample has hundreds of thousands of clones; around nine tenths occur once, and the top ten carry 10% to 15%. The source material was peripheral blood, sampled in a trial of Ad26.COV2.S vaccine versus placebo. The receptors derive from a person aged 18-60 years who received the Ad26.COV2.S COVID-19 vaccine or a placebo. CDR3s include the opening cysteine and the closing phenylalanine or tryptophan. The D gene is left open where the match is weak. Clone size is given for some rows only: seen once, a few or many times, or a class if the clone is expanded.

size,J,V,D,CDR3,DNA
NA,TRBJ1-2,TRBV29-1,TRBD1,CSVEQGAEGYTF,TGCAGCGTTGAACAGGGGGCCGAGGGCTACACCTTC
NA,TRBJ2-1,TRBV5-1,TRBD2,CASSPGETSGNEQFF,TGCGCCAGCAGCCCAGGCGAGACTAGCGGCAATGAGCAGTTCTTC
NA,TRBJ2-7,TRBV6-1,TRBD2,CASSEGTSGSKQYF,TGTGCCAGCAGTGAGGGGACTAGCGGAAGCAAGCAGTACTTC
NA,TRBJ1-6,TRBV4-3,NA,CASSQVGGLGSPLHF,TGCGCCAGCAGCCAAGTGGGGGGCCTAGGTTCACCCCTCCACTTT
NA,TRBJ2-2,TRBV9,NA,CASSPRITNTGELFF,TGTGCCAGCAGCCCCCGAATTACGAACACCGGGGAGCTGTTTTTT
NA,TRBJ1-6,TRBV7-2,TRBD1,CASSLTGGPFRSPLHF,TGTGCCAGCAGCCTGACAGGGGGCCCTTTTCGGTCACCCCTCCACTTT
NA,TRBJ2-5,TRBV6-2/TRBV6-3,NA,CASSYSETQYF,TGTGCCAGCAGTTACTCGGAGACCCAGTACTTC
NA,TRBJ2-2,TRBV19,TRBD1,CASGQGEELFF,TGTGCCAGTGGACAGGGCGAGGAGCTGTTTTTT
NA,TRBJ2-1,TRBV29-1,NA,CSVENPPRDNSYNEQFF,TGCAGCGTTGAAAACCCCCCCCGGGACAACTCCTACAATGAGCAGTTCTTC
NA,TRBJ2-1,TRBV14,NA,CASSQEFGGLNEQFF,TGTGCCAGCAGCCAAGAATTCGGGGGTTTAAATGAGCAGTTCTTC
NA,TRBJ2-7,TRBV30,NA,CAFTGGSYEQYF,TGTGCCTTCACAGGAGGCTCCTACGAGCAGTACTTC
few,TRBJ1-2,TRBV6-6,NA,CASRDSGEGYGYTF,TGTGCCAGCAGAGACTCAGGGGAGGGATATGGCTACACCTTC
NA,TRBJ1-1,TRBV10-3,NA,CAISSGTEAFF,TGTGCCATCAGTTCAGGGACTGAAGCTTTCTTT
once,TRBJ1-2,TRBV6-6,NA,CASSHGGGRNGYTF,TGTGCCAGCAGTCATGGTGGGGGAAGAAATGGCTACACCTTC